This T cell receptor beta chain was profiled in a study of cytomegalovirus exposure and HLA in healthy donors. Findings of the study overall: Analysis performed later found more than 15,000 TCR beta sequences associated with HLA alleles at 0.05 false discovery rate. Per published accounts, TCR beta sequences correctly predicted the HLA-A and HLA-B alleles of most subjects.

Those who donated were healthy bone marrow donors. Donors were nominally healthy when sampled, though unrecorded immune exposures were likely. This clone was counted once. Its target is not known. This CDR3 contains 16 residues. The germline gives CDR1 SGHAT, CDR2 FQNNGV. Unmatched junction bases numbered 8, after V lost 5 bases and J lost 3 bases. The primer mix had 60 Vbeta and 13 Jbeta primers. Repertoires were generated with immunoSEQ multiplex PCR, while TCRdb's copy carries only in-frame clones and drops some. The profile shows some 93,000 clones, under 85% of them singletons. Sequenced input: PBMCs. The chain uses TRBV11-2 and TRBJ2-2, with 8 positions matching TRBD1. The TCR sequence derives from a woman in her thirties or forties in good health and CMV-seronegative. CDR3 sequence (DNA): TGTGCCAGCAGCATGCAGGGGGCTCGGGACACCGGGGAGCTGTTTTTT. This codes for CASSMQGARDTGELFF.